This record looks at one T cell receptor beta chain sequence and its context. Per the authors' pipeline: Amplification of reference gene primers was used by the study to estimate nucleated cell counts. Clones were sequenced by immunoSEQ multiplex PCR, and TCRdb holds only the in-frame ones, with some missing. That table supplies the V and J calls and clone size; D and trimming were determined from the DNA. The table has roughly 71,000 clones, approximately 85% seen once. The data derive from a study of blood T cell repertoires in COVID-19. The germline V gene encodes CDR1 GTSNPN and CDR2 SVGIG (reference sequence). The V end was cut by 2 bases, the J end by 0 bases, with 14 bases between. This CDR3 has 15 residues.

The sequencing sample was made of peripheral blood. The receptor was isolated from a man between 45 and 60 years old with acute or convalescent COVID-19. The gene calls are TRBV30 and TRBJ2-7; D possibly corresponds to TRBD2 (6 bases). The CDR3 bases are TGTGCCTGGAGTCTGGGAGGCGAAAGCTCCTACGAGCAGTACGTC. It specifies CAWSLGGESSYEQYV.